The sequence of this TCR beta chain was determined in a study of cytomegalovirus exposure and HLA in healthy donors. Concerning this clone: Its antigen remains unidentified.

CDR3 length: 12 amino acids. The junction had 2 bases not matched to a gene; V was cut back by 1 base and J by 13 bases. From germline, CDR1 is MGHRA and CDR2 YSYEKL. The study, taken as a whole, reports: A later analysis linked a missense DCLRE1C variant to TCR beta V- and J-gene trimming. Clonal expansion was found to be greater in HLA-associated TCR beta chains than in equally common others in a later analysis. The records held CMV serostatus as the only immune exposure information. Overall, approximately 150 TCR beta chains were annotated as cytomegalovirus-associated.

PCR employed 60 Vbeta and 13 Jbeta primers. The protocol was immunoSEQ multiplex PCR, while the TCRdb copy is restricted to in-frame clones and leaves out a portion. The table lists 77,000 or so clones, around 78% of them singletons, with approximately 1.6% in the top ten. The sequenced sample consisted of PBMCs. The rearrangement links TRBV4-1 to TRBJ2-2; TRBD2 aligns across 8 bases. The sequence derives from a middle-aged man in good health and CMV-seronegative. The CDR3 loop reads CASSQVAGGLFF. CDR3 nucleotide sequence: TGCGCCAGCAGCCAAGTGGCGGGAGGGCTGTTTTTT.